This T cell receptor beta chain was sequenced in a study of T-cell reconstitution after alpha-beta-depleted transplantation in children. The germline V gene encodes CDR1 MNHNS and CDR2 SASEGT. The length of the CDR3 is 13 residues. This clonotype has at least ten counts. Its ends do not fully match the called genes, so a read error is possible. Preparation of the TCRbeta library involved a method that used unique molecular identifiers. In TCRdb, the PCR reads were re-called with MiXCR into one record per CDR3 protein. The sample has 210,000 or so distinct CDR3 sequences, around 9.5% seen once. The source material was PBMCs from the stem cell graft donor, sampled from the stem cell graft. This receptor was obtained from a human donor who donated a stem cell graft to a child with acute lymphoblastic leukemia. The rearrangement links TRBV6-1 to TRBJ2-7; 7 bases are shared with TRBD1. CDR3 sequence: CASRERGGTPFLF. DNA for the CDR3: TGTGCCAGCAGGGAGAGAGGGGGCACACCATTTCTCTTC.